The 12 T cell receptor beta chains given below trace back to one sample, sequenced in a study of glioma-infiltrating T cells after dendritic cell vaccination. Libraries were prepared by immunoSEQ multiplex PCR; TCRdb keeps only in-frame clonotypes and omits some of them. The table lists over 75,000 clones, 75% to 85% of them singletons. Time point reported: after dendritic cell vaccination, including at tumor progression/relapse. Material: blood, obtained after dendritic cell vaccination. These receptors all stem from a human donor with glioblastoma.

This clone showed up just once. The V and J genes are TRBV7-2 and TRBJ2-7; TRBD2 is a possible D gene (6 bases). V lost 5 bases and J lost 4, with 18 bases in between. Germline V gene lookup returns CDR1 SGHTA and CDR2 FQGNSA. CDR3 length: 15 amino acids. CDR3 nucleotides: TGTGCCAGCAGCCATTCGGGACTCCCTGAATACGAGCAGTACTTC. Translation gives CASSHSGLPEYEQYF.

This chain uses TRBV7-9 with TRBJ2-7; 7 bases map to TRBD1. The CDR3 sequence is 15 residues long. CDR1 is SEHNR and CDR2 is FQNEAQ in the germline V gene (reference sequence). The V segment lost 6 bases and the J segment 1 base; nucleotides outside the gene matches: 9. The CDR3, as DNA: TGTGCCAGCAGTGAAACAGGGGATTCTTCCTACGAGCAGTACGTC. It codes for CASSETGDSSYEQYV.

This chain links TRBV6-1 with TRBJ2-7; D is unclear. This CDR3 spans 15 amino acids. V lost 5 bases to trimming and J lost 2 bases, with 16 bases between them. Germline V lookup: CDR1 MNHNS, CDR2 SASEGT. The CDR3 DNA follows: TGTGCCAGCAGTTCCCACTGGGCCACCGCCTACGAGCAGTACGTC. Protein sequence: CASSSHWATAYEQYV.

J is TRBJ2-1 and V is TRBV5-1, with 9 bases that match TRBD2. The J segment lost 6 bases and the V segment lost 0 bases, leaving 4 bases of the junction unmatched. The CDR3 loop spans 15 amino acids. Per germline, CDR1 SGHRS and CDR2 YFSETQ. CDR3 residues: CASSLGRGGGNEQFF. In DNA, the CDR3 is TGCGCCAGCAGCTTGGGGCGGGGGGGCGGCAATGAGCAGTTCTTC.

The rearrangement joins TRBV5-1 to TRBJ2-1; 7 nucleotides line up with TRBD1. Germline lookup yields CDR1 SGHRS and CDR2 YFSETQ. The CDR3 is 14 amino acids. V shed 4 bases, J shed 4 bases, and the junction held 5 bases outside the gene matches. This CDR3 reads CASSTGTEYNEQFF. The CDR3 nucleotides read TGCGCCAGCAGCACCGGGACAGAGTACAATGAGCAGTTCTTC. The entire variable domain, with the rest obtained from reference TRBV5-1 and TRBJ2-1, is as follows: KAGVTQTPRYLIKTRGQQVTLSCSPISGHRSVSWYQQTPGQGLQFLFEYFSETQRNKGNFPGRFSGRQFSNSRSEMNVSTLELGDSALYLCASSTGTEYNEQFFGPGTRLTVL.

The chain combines TRBV20-1 with TRBJ1-1; no definite D call. This CDR3 contains 11 residues. Per the germline V gene, CDR1 is DFQATT and CDR2 is SNEGSKA (reference sequence). Trimming shortened V by 7 bases and J by 1 base, and 7 bases separated the two germline ends. The CDR3 coding sequence is TGCAGTGTGGCGGGGAACACTGAAGCTTTCTTT. Encoded protein: CSVAGNTEAFF.

V usage is TRBV11-1 and J usage is TRBJ1-4; 7 bases align to TRBD1. This CDR3 contains 15 residues. The J segment lost 8 bases and the V segment lost 2 bases, leaving 8 bases of the junction unmatched. Per germline, CDR1 SGHAT and CDR2 FQDESV (reference sequence). CDR3 DNA sequence: TGTGCCAGCAGCTTACATCGACAGGGAAACGAAAAACTGTTTTTT. Its protein is CASSLHRQGNEKLFF.

The chain recombines TRBV6-1 with TRBJ1-5; perhaps TRBD1 as D (6 bases). The CDR3 is made up of 14 amino acids. The germline CDR1 and CDR2 sequences are MNHNS and SASEGT. Trimming pared 6 bases from V and 0 bases from J, leaving 9 bases between. The CDR3 loop is CASRTGLSNQPQHF. CDR3 coding DNA: TGTGCCAGCAGGACAGGACTTAGCAATCAGCCCCAGCATTTT.

The CDR3 here is CASSIQGSGSYEQYF. CDR3 DNA: TGTGCCAGTAGTATACAGGGATCCGGCTCCTACGAGCAGTACTTC. The rearrangement links TRBV19 to TRBJ2-7, with TRBD1 as a possible D gene (5 bases). The CDR3 consists of 15 residues. The V gene's germline CDR1 is LNHDA and CDR2 SQIVND (reference sequence). Trimming took 2 bases from V and 0 from J, leaving 11 bases between them.

CDR3 loop: CATSPGQGKSGYTF. The CDR3, as DNA: TGTGCCACCAGTCCCGGACAGGGGAAATCTGGCTACACCTTC. The chain employs TRBV15 and TRBJ1-2; 9 nucleotides align to TRBD1. Germline values: CDR1 LNHNV, CDR2 YYDKDF (reference sequence). The CDR3 extends over 14 amino acids. V shed 6 bases and J 7 bases; nucleotides not matched to a gene: 9.

V and J are TRBV6-1 and TRBJ2-3; 7 bases are shared with TRBD2. The V segment lost 6 bases and the J segment 4 bases; nucleotides outside the gene matches: 10. This CDR3 has 15 residues. Germline CDR1 and CDR2: MNHNS and SASEGT. The CDR3 is CASSFTGGGSDTQYF. CDR3 nucleotides: TGTGCCAGCAGCTTCACCGGGGGAGGGTCAGATACGCAGTATTTT.

The CDR3 DNA reads as TGCGCCAGCAGCTGGGAATTAGCGGGAGTAGTAGCCGGGGAGCTGTTTTTT. Amino acid sequence: CASSWELAGVVAGELFF. The gene calls are TRBV5-1 and TRBJ2-2; 9 bases are a match to TRBD2. The germline V gene encodes CDR1 SGHRS and CDR2 YFSETQ. The CDR3 is 17 amino acids. Trimming removed 3 bases from V and 6 bases from J; junction bases left unmatched: 12.